This TCR beta chain comes out of a study of CD8+CD57+ T cells in acquired aplastic anemia. Overall study context: Yields of DNA that came from sorted CD4+ and CD8+ cells averaged about 3.3 ug.

This clonotype was found many times. No antigen is known for it. General study results and limits: Researchers report that around 29 CD8+ CDR3 sequences appeared in both patients and controls.

Those patients picked for sequencing had displayed CD8+CD57+ cell expansion on flow cytometry. Acquired aplastic anemia of severe grade affected all patients. Patients had not yet gotten any therapy when their blood was taken for sampling. Germline V CDR1 and CDR2: SGHTS, YDEGEE. The germline V and J ends were trimmed by 2 bases and 0 bases, with 5 bases remaining between them. The CDR3 sequence is 13 residues long. Template material for TCR beta VDJ and CDR3 profiling consisted of genomic DNA. TCRdb reanalysed the reads using MiXCR and keeps one entry per CDR3 protein. Of approximately 300,000 distinct CDR3 sequences listed, around three fifths are singletons.

This TCR was sampled from a human donor with aplastic anemia. Sequencing input: sorted CD4+, CD8+, or CD8+CD57+ T cells (not recorded which) from PBMCs. The V and J genes are TRBV5-8 and TRBJ1-1, with D unresolved. CDR3 DNA sequence: TGTGCCAGCAGCTTCGAAATGAACACTGAAGCTTTCTTT. Its translation is CASSFEMNTEAFF.